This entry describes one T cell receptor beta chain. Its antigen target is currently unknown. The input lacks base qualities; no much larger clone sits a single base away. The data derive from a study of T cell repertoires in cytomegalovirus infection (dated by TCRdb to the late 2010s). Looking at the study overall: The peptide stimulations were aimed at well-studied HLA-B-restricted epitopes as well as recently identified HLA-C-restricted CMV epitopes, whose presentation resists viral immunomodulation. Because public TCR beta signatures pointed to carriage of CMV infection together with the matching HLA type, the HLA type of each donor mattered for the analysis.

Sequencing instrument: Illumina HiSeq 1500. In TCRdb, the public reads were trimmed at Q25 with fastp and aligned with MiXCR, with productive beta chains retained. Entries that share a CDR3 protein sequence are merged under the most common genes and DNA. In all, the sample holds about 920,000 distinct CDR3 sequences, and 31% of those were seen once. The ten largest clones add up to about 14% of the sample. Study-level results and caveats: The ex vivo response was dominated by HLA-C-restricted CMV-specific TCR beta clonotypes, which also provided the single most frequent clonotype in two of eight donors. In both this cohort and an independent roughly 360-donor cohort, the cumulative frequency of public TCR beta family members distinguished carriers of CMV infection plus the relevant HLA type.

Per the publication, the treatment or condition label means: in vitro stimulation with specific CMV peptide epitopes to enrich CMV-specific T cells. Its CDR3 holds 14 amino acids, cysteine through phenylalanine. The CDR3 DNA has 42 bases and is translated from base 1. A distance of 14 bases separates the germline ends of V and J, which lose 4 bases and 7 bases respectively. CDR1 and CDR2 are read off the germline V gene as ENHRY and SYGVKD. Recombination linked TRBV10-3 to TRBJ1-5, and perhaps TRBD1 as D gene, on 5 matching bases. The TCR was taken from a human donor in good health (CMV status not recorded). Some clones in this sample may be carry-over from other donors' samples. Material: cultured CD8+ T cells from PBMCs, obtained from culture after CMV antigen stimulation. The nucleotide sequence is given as TGTGCCATCAGTGCTGCGGGGCGAGGACAGCCCCAGCATTTT. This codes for CAISAAGRGQPQHF.